These 24 T cell receptor beta chains were all obtained from the same sample, sequenced in a study of blood T cell repertoires in COVID-19. Clones were sequenced by immunoSEQ multiplex PCR, and TCRdb holds only the in-frame ones, with some missing. Found here are roughly 250,000 clones, around 87% of them singletons; the top ten hold 2% to 3%. Source material: peripheral blood. The receptors originated from a woman aged 50 to 60 with acute or convalescent COVID-19.

This chain uses TRBV7-6 with TRBJ1-1; D is uncertain. V was clipped by 2 bases and J by 1 base, with 14 bases between them. The germline gives CDR1 SGHVS, CDR2 FNYEAQ. The CDR3 contains 16 residues. The chain's CDR3 is CASSLIGRGRNTEAFF. CDR3 nucleotide sequence: TGTGCCAGCAGCTTAATAGGTCGAGGGCGGAACACTGAAGCTTTCTTT.

V is TRBV4-1 and J is TRBJ2-5; TRBD2 is a possible D gene (6 bases). V was trimmed by 0 bases and J by 5 bases, leaving 13 bases between them. The length of the CDR3 is 15 residues. Germline loops: CDR1 MGHRA, CDR2 YSYEKL. CDR3 residues: CASSQEGTAGETQYF. The CDR3 bases are TGCGCCAGCAGCCAAGAGGGGACCGCGGGGGAGACCCAGTACTTC.

The V call is TRBV9, the J call TRBJ2-3, with TRBD2 as a possible D gene (5 bases). The ends were cut back, 2 bases at V and 7 bases at J, with 26 bases in the middle. Germline CDR1 is SGDLS and CDR2 is YYNGEE. This CDR3 has 18 amino acids. CDR3 sequence (DNA): TGTGCCAGCAGCGTGGCCCCCGGGAATGCCCAGGCTGTATATACGCAGTATTTT. It specifies CASSVAPGNAQAVYTQYF.

This clone occurred once. The V gene is TRBV27, the J gene TRBJ2-7, with D tentatively TRBD1 (6 bases). The CDR3 runs 16 residues. Trimming pared 0 bases from V and 3 bases from J, leaving 15 bases between. The germline gives CDR1 MNHEY, CDR2 SMNVEV (reference sequence). This CDR3 is CASSLSGAGIFYEQYF. The CDR3 bases are TGTGCCAGCAGTTTATCGGGGGCAGGAATCTTCTACGAGCAGTACTTC.

The chain is built from TRBV10-3 and TRBJ2-3; 13 positions agree with TRBD2. Germline assignment: CDR1 ENHRY and CDR2 SYGVKD. Trimming removed 11 bases from V and 3 bases from J; junction bases left unmatched: 8. The CDR3 is made up of 15 amino acids. In DNA, the CDR3 is TGTGCCTCTAATCTGGGACTAGCGGGAACAGATACGCAGTATTTT. Amino acid sequence: CASNLGLAGTDTQYF.

This rearrangement joins TRBV21-1 to TRBJ2-3; the table assigns TRBD2, which was not confirmed against the DNA. TRBV21-1 is described as a pseudogene. The CDR3 has 19 amino acids. CDR3 sequence (DNA): TGTGCCAGCAGCGCAGGACTAGCGGGAGCTTATAATGGAACAGATACGCAGTATTTT. Translating gives CASSAGLAGAYNGTDTQYF.

In this sample, this clone turned up once. V and J are TRBV2 and TRBJ2-1; 11 positions match TRBD2. The CDR3 runs 16 residues. The V segment lost 5 bases and the J segment 2 bases; nucleotides outside the gene matches: 5. Germline V gives CDR1 SNHLY, CDR2 FYNNEI. For the CDR3, the DNA is TGTGCCAGCAGTTCAACGACTAGCGGGACCTACAATGAGCAGTTCTTC. Protein sequence: CASSSTTSGTYNEQFF.

The V gene is TRBV19, the J gene TRBJ1-2; a possible D gene is TRBD1 (6 bases). Germline values: CDR1 LNHDA, CDR2 SQIVND (reference sequence). The CDR3 runs 13 residues. Trimming removed 3 bases from V and 7 bases from J, with 12 bases in between. The CDR3, as DNA: TGTGCCAGTAGTATGTCGGACAGCCGTGGCTACACCTTC. Translated: CASSMSDSRGYTF.

V usage is TRBV28 and J usage is TRBJ1-1; D call uncertain. Germline V gives CDR1 MDHEN, CDR2 SYDVKM. V gave up 0 bases and J gave up 1 base, with 6 bases separating them. This CDR3 is 14 amino acids long. The CDR3 nucleotides are TGTGCCAGCAGTTTATGGGGCCCGAACACTGAAGCTTTCTTT. Translation: CASSLWGPNTEAFF.

The J gene is TRBJ2-5, the V gene TRBV5-1; TRBD2 matches 8 bases. The V segment lost 0 bases and the J segment 5 bases; nucleotides outside the gene matches: 6. Germline lookup yields CDR1 SGHRS and CDR2 YFSETQ. The CDR3 is 15 amino acids. CDR3 protein: CASSLEAGVFETQYF. The CDR3 nucleotides read TGCGCCAGCAGCTTGGAAGCGGGGGTCTTCGAGACCCAGTACTTC.

V usage is TRBV18 and J usage is TRBJ2-7, with 8 bases matching TRBD2. The CDR3 covers 15 residues. Germline lookup yields CDR1 KGHSH and CDR2 LQKENI. Losses at the gene ends were 4 bases for V and 4 bases for J; bases not matched to a gene: 9. Here the CDR3 reads CASSQVPGLGYEQYF. DNA for the CDR3: TGTGCCAGCTCACAAGTGCCGGGACTAGGGTACGAGCAGTACTTC.

The rearrangement joins TRBV15 to TRBJ2-1; tentatively, D is TRBD2 (6 bases). The CDR3 covers 15 residues. V lost 0 bases and J 1 base, leaving 7 bases between the germline ends. Germline CDR1 is LNHNV and CDR2 is YYDKDF (reference sequence). The CDR3 reads CATSREGGSYNEQFF. The DNA of the CDR3 is TGTGCCACCAGCAGAGAGGGGGGTTCCTACAATGAGCAGTTCTTC.

The V gene is TRBV28, the J gene TRBJ1-1, with 9 bases fitting TRBD1. CDR1 and CDR2 (germline): MDHEN, SYDVKM. V was pared by 7 bases and J by 5 bases, with 5 bases of the junction left unmatched. The CDR3 runs 13 residues. The CDR3 is CASNRGRWTEAFF. CDR3 nucleotide sequence: TGTGCCAGCAACAGGGGGCGCTGGACTGAAGCTTTCTTT.

The V and J genes are TRBV6-5 and TRBJ2-2, with D unclear. Between the trimmed V and J ends, which lost 7 bases and 1 base, there was a span of 7 bases. CDR1 MNHEY and CDR2 SVGAGI come from the germline V gene. There are 13 residues in the CDR3. The CDR3 spells CASIEQNTGELFF. CDR3 in DNA: TGTGCCAGCATCGAGCAGAACACCGGGGAGCTGTTTTTT.

This clone was detected only once. V and J are TRBV6-5 and TRBJ1-1, with TRBD1 matching over 11 bases. This CDR3 is 14 amino acids long. Trimming removed 5 bases from V and 3 bases from J; junction bases left unmatched: 2. CDR1 is MNHEY, CDR2 SVGAGI, per germline. The CDR3 loop reads CASSRTGGDTEAFF. Written as DNA, the CDR3 is TGTGCCAGCAGTCGGACAGGGGGCGACACTGAAGCTTTCTTT.

CDR3 nucleotides: TGCGCCAGCAGCCAAGATGGTAGGGTGCGGGGTGAAAAACTGTTTTTT. Residues: CASSQDGRVRGEKLFF. The J gene is TRBJ1-4, the V gene TRBV4-3; D is undetermined. From germline, CDR1 is LGHNA and CDR2 YSLEER. The CDR3 is 16 amino acids. The V end was cut by 0 bases, the J end by 7 bases, with 15 bases between.

This rearrangement joins TRBV6-6 to TRBJ1-5, with D uncertain. Germline assignment: CDR1 MNHNY and CDR2 SVGAGI (reference sequence). CDR3 length: 13 amino acids. V was clipped by 4 bases and J by 0 bases, with 4 bases between them. The CDR3 nucleotides read TGTGCCAGCAGTTCCCTTAGCAATCAGCCCCAGCATTTT. Protein sequence: CASSSLSNQPQHF.

This rearrangement joins TRBV27 to TRBJ1-1, with D tentatively TRBD1 (6 bases). V lost 6 bases, J lost 2 bases, and 13 bases lay in between. Germline CDR1 is MNHEY and CDR2 is SMNVEV (reference sequence). The CDR3 has 14 amino acids. Here the CDR3 reads CASRVQGSNTEAFF. Here the CDR3 DNA reads TGTGCCAGCAGGGTACAGGGCTCTAACACTGAAGCTTTCTTT.

The chain is built from TRBV5-4 and TRBJ2-5; 7 positions match TRBD1. The germline V gene has CDR1 SGHNT and CDR2 YYREEE (reference sequence). There are 13 residues in the CDR3. V gave up 3 bases and J gave up 4 bases; unmatched junction bases: 3. The CDR3 bases are TGTGCCAGCAGCTCGGGACAGACAGAGACCCAGTACTTC. It encodes CASSSGQTETQYF.

This clone was counted a few times. The chain combines TRBV2 with TRBJ1-2; 10 bases agree with TRBD1. The trim removed 7 bases at V and 3 bases at J, leaving 11 bases unmatched. There are 16 residues in the CDR3. CDR1 and CDR2 from the germline V gene are SNHLY and FYNNEI. CDR3 DNA: TGTGCCAGCACCGTGACAGGGGGCGCTTTATACTATGGCTACACCTTC. This gives the protein CASTVTGGALYYGYTF.

As regards this clone: The identical CDR3 is also encoded by other nucleotide sequences in the sample. The chain combines TRBV14 with TRBJ1-1; 8 nucleotides match TRBD1. V was clipped by 4 bases and J by 1 base; unmatched bases: 2. CDR1 is SGHDN and CDR2 is FVKESK in the germline V gene. This CDR3 has 14 residues. CDR3 sequence reads: CASSPQGANTEAFF. As DNA, the CDR3 is TGTGCCAGCAGCCCCCAGGGGGCGAACACTGAAGCTTTCTTT. Looking up the rest from reference TRBV14 and TRBJ1-1 gives the full variable domain: EAGVTQFPSHSVIEKGQTVTLRCDPISGHDNLYWYRRVMGKEIKFLLHFVKESKQDESGMPNNRFLAERTGGTYSTLKVQPAELEDSGVYFCASSPQGANTEAFFGQGTRLTVV.

This clone has a single count. The chain uses TRBV9 and TRBJ2-2; no definite D call. Germline CDR1 SGDLS, CDR2 YYNGEE. The CDR3 covers 13 residues. Between the trimmed V and J ends, which lost 3 bases and 6 bases, there was a span of 9 bases. For the CDR3, the DNA is TGTGCCAGCAGCGCCTTTCCGGCCGGGGAGCTGTTTTTT. Residues: CASSAFPAGELFF.

The DNA for the CDR3 is TGTGCCAGCAGGCAGGGGGTTTATGAAAAACTGTTTTTT. Translated, it gives CASRQGVYEKLFF. This chain links TRBV2 with TRBJ1-4, with 7 bases aligning to TRBD1. Germline CDR1 is SNHLY and CDR2 is FYNNEI. The CDR3 sequence is 13 residues long. Germline trimming cut 6 bases from V and 6 bases from J; bases unmatched to any gene: 4.

This clone was detected many times. The CDR3 loop is CATSDPGTGAEEETQYF. The CDR3 DNA reads TGTGCCACCAGTGATCCAGGGACAGGGGCTGAGGAAGAGACCCAGTACTTC. The chain links TRBV24-1 to TRBJ2-5, with 10 bases matching TRBD1. CDR1 and CDR2 from the germline V gene are KGHDR and SFDVKD. CDR3 length: 17 residues. Unmatched junction bases numbered 9, after V lost 3 bases and J lost 3 bases.